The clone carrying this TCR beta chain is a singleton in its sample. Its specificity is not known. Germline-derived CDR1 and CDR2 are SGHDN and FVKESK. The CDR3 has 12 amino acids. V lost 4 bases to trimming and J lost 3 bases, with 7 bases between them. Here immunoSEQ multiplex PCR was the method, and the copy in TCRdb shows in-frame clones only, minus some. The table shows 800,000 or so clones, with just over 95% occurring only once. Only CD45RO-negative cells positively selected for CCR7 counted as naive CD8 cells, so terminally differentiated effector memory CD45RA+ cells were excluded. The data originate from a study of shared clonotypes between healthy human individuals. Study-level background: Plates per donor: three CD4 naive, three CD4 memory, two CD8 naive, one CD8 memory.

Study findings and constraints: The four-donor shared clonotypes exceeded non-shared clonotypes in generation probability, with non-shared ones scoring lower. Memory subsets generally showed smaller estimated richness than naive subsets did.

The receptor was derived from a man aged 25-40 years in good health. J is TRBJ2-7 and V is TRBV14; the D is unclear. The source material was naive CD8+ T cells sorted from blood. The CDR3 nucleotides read TGTGCCAGCAGCCTTAACTACTACGAGCAGTACTTC. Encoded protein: CASSLNYYEQYF.